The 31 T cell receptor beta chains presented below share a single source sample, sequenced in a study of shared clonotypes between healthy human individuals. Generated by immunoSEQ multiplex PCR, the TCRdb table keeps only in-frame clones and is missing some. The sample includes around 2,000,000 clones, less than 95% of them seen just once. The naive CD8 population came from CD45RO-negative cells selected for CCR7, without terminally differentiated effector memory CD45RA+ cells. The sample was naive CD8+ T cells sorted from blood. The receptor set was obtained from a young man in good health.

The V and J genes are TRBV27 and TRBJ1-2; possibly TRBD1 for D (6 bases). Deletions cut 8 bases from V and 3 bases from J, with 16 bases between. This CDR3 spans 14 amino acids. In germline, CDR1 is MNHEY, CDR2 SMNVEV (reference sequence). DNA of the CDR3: TGTGCCAGCTCACATACAGGGTCCCACTATGGCTACACCTTC. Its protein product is CASSHTGSHYGYTF.

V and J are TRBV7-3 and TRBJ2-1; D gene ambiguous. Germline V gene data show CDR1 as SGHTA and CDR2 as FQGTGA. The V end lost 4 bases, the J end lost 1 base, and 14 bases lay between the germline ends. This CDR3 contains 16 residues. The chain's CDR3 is CASSSHSADSYNEQFF. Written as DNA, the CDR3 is TGTGCCAGCAGCTCCCACAGTGCAGATTCCTACAATGAGCAGTTCTTC.

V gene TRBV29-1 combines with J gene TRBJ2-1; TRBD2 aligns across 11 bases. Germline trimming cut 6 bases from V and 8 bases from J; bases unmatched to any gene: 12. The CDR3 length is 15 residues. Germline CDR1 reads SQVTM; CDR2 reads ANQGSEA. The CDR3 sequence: CSVPRLAGRDDEQFF. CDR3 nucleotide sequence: TGCAGCGTCCCTCGACTAGCGGGACGGGATGATGAGCAGTTCTTC.

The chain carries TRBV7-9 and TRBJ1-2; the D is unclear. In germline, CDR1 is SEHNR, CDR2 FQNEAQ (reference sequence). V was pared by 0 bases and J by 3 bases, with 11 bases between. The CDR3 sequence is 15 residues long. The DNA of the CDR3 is TGTGCCAGCAGCTTAGCATCCCGGGCGGACTATGGCTACACCTTC. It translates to CASSLASRADYGYTF.

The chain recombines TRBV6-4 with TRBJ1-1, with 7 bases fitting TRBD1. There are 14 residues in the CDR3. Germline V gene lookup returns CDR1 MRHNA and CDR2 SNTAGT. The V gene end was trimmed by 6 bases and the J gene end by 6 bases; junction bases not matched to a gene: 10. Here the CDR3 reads CASRIKTGYAEAFF. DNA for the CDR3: TGTGCCAGCAGGATTAAGACAGGGTACGCTGAAGCTTTCTTT.

CDR3 in DNA: TGTGCCAGCAGTTTAGGCGTAGGTGGGGAAAAACTGTTTTTT. Protein product: CASSLGVGGEKLFF. The chain couples TRBV27 to TRBJ1-4; D uncertain. V lost 2 bases and J lost 8, with 12 bases in between. CDR3 length: 14 amino acids. The germline V gene has CDR1 MNHEY and CDR2 SMNVEV (reference sequence).

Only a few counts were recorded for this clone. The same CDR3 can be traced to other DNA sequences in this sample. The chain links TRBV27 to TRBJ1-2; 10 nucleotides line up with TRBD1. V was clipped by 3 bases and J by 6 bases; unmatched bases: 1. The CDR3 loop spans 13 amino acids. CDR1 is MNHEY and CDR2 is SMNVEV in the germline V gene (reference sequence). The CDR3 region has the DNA TGTGCCAGCAGTTTCGGGACAGGGGATGGCTACACCTTC. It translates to CASSFGTGDGYTF.

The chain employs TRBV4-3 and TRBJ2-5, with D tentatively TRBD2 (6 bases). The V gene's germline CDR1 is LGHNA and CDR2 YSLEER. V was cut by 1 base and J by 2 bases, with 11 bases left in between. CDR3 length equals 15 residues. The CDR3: CASSQGPGDQETQYF. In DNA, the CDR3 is TGCGCCAGCAGCCAAGGCCCGGGAGATCAAGAGACCCAGTACTTC.

The chain's CDR3 is CASSDLASGPYEQYF. The CDR3 DNA is TGTGCCAGCAGTGATTTGGCTAGCGGGCCCTACGAGCAGTACTTC. V is TRBV6-1 and J is TRBJ2-7, with 8 bases identical to TRBD2. CDR3 size: 15 residues. Germline V gene data show CDR1 as MNHNS and CDR2 as SASEGT. The V segment lost 3 bases and the J segment 2 bases; nucleotides outside the gene matches: 6.

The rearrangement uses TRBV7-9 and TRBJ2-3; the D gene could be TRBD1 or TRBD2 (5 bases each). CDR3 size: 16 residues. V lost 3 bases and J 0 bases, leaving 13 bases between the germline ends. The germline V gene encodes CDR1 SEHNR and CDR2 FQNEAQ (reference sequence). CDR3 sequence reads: CASSFGTLESTDTQYF. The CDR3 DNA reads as TGTGCCAGCAGCTTCGGGACCCTCGAGAGCACAGATACGCAGTATTTT.

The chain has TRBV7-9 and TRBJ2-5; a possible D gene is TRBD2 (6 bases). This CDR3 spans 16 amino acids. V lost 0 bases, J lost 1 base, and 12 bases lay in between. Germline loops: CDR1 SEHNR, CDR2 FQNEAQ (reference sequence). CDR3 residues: CASSLAGLGLQETQYF. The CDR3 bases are TGTGCCAGCAGCTTAGCGGGGCTGGGACTCCAAGAGACCCAGTACTTC.

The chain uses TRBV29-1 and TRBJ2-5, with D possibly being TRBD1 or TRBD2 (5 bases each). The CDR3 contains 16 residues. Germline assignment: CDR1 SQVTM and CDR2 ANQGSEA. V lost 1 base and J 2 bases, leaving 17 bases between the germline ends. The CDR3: CSVEGRGRLPQETQYF. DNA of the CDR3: TGCAGCGTTGAAGGAAGGGGTAGACTACCTCAAGAGACCCAGTACTTC.

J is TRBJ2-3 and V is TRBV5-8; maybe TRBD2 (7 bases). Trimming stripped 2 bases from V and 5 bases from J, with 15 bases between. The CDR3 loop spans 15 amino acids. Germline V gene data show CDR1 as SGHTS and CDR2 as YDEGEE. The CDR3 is CASSFVAGEGDTQYF. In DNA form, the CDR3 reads TGTGCCAGCAGCTTCGTGGCAGGGGAGGGAGATACGCAGTATTTT.

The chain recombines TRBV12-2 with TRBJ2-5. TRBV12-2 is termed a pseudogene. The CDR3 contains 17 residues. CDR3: CASRLEGEGNCSETQYF. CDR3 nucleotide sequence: TGTGCAAGTCGCTTAGAAGGCGAAGGTAATTGTTCAGAGACCCAGTACTTC.

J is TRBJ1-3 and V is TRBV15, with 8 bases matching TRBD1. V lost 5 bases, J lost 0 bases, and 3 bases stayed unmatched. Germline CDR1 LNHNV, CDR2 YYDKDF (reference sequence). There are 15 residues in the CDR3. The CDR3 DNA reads TGTGCCACCAGCGCAGACAGGGGCTCTGGAAACACCATATATTTT. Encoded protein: CATSADRGSGNTIYF.

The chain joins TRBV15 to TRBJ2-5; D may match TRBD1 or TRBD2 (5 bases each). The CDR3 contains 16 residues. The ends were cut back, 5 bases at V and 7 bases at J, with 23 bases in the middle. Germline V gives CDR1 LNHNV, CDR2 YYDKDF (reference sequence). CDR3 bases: TGTGCCACCAGCCCCCGGGACGCCGTCCCAGGAGGGACCCAGTACTTC. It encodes CATSPRDAVPGGTQYF.

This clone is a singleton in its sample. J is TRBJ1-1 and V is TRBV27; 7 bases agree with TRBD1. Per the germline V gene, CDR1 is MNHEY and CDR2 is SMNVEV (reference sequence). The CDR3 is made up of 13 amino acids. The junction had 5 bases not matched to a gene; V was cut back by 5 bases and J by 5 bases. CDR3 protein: CASSTTGWTEAFF. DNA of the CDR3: TGTGCCAGCAGTACGACAGGGTGGACTGAAGCTTTCTTT.

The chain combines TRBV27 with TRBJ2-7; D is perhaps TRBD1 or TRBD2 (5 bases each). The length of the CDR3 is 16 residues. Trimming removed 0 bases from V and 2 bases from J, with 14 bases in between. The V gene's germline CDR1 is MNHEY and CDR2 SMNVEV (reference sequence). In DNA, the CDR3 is TGTGCCAGCAGTTTATCGACGAGGGGCACCCCCTACGAGCAGTACTTC. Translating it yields CASSLSTRGTPYEQYF.

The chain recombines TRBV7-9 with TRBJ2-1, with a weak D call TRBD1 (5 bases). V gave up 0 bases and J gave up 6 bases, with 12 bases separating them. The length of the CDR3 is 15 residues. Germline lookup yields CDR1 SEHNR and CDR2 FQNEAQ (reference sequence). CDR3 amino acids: CASSLAQGTFNEQFF. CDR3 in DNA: TGTGCCAGCAGCTTAGCGCAGGGTACCTTCAATGAGCAGTTCTTC.

This CDR3 is CASSAYRESYGYTF. In DNA, the CDR3 is TGTGCCAGCAGCGCTTACAGGGAGAGCTATGGCTACACCTTC. V gene TRBV9 combines with J gene TRBJ1-2; D might be TRBD1 (6 bases). The germline V and J ends were trimmed by 3 bases and 4 bases, with 13 bases remaining between them. CDR1 SGDLS and CDR2 YYNGEE come from the germline V gene. CDR3 length equals 14 residues.

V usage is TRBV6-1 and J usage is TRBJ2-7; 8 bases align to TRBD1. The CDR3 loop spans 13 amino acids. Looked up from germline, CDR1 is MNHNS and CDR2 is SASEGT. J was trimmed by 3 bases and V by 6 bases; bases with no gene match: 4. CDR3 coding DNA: TGTGCCAGCAGAGACAGGGGCGTCTACGAGCAGTACTTC. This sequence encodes CASRDRGVYEQYF.

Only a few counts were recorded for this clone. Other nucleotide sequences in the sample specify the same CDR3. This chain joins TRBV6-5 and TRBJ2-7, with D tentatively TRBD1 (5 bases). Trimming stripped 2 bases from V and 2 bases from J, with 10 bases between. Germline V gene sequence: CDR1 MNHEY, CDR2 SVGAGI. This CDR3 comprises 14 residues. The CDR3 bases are TGTGCCAGCAGTTACGGGCAGGGAACCTACGAGCAGTACTTC. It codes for CASSYGQGTYEQYF.

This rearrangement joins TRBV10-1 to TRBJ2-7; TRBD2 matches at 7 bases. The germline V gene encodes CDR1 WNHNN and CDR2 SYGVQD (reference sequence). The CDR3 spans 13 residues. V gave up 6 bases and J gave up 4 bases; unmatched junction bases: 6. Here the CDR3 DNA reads TGCGCCAGCAGCCCCGGGACTACATACGAGCAGTACTTC. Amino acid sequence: CASSPGTTYEQYF.

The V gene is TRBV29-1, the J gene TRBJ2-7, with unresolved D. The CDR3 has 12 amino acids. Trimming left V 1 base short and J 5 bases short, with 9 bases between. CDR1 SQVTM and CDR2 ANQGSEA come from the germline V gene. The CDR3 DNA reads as TGCAGCGTTGAAGGCGTGGAAAACGAGCAGTACTTC. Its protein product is CSVEGVENEQYF.

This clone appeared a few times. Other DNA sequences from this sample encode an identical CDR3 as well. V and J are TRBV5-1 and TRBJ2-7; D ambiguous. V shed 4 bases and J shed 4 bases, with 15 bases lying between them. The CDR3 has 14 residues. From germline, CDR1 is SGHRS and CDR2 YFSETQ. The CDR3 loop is CASSPEPAPYEQYF. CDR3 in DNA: TGCGCCAGCAGCCCCGAACCAGCTCCTTACGAGCAGTACTTC. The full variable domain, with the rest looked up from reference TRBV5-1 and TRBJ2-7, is KAGVTQTPRYLIKTRGQQVTLSCSPISGHRSVSWYQQTPGQGLQFLFEYFSETQRNKGNFPGRFSGRQFSNSRSEMNVSTLELGDSALYLCASSPEPAPYEQYFGPGTRLTVT.

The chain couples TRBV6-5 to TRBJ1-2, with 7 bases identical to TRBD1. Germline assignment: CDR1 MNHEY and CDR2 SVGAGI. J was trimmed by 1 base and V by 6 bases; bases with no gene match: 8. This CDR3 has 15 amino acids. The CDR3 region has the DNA TGTGCCAGCAGGCGACCGGGACAGAGTAACTATGGCTACACCTTC. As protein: CASRRPGQSNYGYTF.

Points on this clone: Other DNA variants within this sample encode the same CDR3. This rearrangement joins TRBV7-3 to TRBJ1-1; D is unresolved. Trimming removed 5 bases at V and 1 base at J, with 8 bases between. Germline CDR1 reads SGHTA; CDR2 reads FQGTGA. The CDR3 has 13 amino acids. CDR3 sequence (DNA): TGTGCCAGCAGCCTCGACACGAACACTGAAGCTTTCTTT. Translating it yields CASSLDTNTEAFF.

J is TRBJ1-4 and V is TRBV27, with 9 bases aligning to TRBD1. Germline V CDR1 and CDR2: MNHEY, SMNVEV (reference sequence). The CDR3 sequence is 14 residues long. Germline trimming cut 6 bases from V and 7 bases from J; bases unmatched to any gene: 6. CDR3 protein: CASSPGTGFEKLFF. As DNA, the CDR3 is TGTGCCAGCAGCCCCGGGACAGGGTTTGAAAAACTGTTTTTT. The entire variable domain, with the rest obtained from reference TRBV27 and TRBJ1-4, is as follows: EAQVTQNPRYLITVTGKKLTVTCSQNMNHEYMSWYRQDPGLGLRQIYYSMNVEVTDKGDVPEGYKVSRKEKRNFPLILESPSPNQTSLYFCASSPGTGFEKLFFGSGTQLSVL.

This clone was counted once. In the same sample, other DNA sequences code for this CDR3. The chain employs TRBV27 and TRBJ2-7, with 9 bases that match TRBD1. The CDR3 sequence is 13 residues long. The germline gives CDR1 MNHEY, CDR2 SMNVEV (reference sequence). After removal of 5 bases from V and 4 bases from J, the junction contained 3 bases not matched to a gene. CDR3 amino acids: CASSPGQGYEQYF. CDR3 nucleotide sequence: TGTGCCAGCAGTCCGGGACAGGGTTACGAGCAGTACTTC.

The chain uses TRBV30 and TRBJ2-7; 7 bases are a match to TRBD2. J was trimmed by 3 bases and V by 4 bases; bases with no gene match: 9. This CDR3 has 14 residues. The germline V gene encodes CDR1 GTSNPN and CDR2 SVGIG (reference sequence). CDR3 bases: TGTGCCTGGAAGACCCTAGCGGTAATCTACGAGCAGTACTTC. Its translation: CAWKTLAVIYEQYF.

Here the CDR3 DNA reads TGTGCCAGCAGGCGTCCAGGGGTGGGGGATGAAAAACTGTTTTTT. Protein product: CASRRPGVGDEKLFF. The rearrangement links TRBV7-9 to TRBJ1-4, with a weak D call TRBD1 (6 bases). Between the trimmed V and J ends, which lost 6 bases and 6 bases, there was a span of 17 bases. The CDR3 totals 15 residues. CDR1 is SEHNR and CDR2 is FQNEAQ in the germline V gene (reference sequence).